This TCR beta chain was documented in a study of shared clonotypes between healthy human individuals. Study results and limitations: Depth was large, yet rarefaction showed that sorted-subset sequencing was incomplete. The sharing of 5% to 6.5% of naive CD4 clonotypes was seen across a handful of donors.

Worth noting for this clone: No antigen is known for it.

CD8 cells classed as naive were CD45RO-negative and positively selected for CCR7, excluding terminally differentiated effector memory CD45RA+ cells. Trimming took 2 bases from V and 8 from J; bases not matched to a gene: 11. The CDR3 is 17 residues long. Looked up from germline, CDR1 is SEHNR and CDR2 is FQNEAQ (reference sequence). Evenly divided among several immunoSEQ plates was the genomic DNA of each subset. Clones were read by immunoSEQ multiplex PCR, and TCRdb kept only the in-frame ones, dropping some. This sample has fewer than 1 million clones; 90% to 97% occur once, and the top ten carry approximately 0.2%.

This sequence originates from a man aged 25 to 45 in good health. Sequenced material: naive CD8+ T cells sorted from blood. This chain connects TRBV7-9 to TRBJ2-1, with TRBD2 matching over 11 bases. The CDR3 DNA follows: TGTGCCAGCAGCTTACGGTGGGATAGCGGGAGGGCAGATGAGCAGTTCTTC. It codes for CASSLRWDSGRADEQFF.